These 31 T cell receptor beta chains were all obtained from the same sample, sequenced in a study of blood T cells in healthy people across ages. Primed by a sample-barcoded 5' primer and a J-beta primer mix, a second PCR proceeded for 7 to 11 cycles. Using its own MiXCR run on the 5' RACE reads, TCRdb lists one record per CDR3 protein. The repertoire has approximately 1.5 million distinct CDR3 sequences, 42% of them found once; the top ten carry less than 5%. The sample was blood. These receptors were collected from a woman in her late teens or twenties in good health.

The chain links TRBV4-3 to TRBJ1-2; D may be TRBD1 (5 bases). Deletions cut 4 bases from V and 5 bases from J, with 17 bases between. From germline, CDR1 is LGHNA and CDR2 YSLEER. This CDR3 comprises 15 residues. CDR3 loop: CASSPLLGQVYGYTF. CDR3 coding DNA: TGCGCCAGCAGCCCGCTCCTGGGGCAGGTGTATGGCTACACCTTC.

The genes are TRBV5-1 and TRBJ2-2; D uncertain. The V gene's germline CDR1 is SGHRS and CDR2 YFSETQ. The CDR3 is made up of 13 amino acids. Trimming pared 3 bases from V and 7 bases from J, leaving 10 bases between. CDR3 DNA: TGCGCCAGCAGCTATACCCCGCACGGGGAGCTGTTTTTT. Encoded protein: CASSYTPHGELFF. Full variable domain (missing parts from reference TRBV5-1 and TRBJ2-2): KAGVTQTPRYLIKTRGQQVTLSCSPISGHRSVSWYQQTPGQGLQFLFEYFSETQRNKGNFPGRFSGRQFSNSRSEMNVSTLELGDSALYLCASSYTPHGELFFGEGSRLTVL.

This rearrangement joins TRBV6-5 to TRBJ1-1; tentatively, D is TRBD1 (5 bases). This CDR3 comprises 15 residues. Germline CDR1 reads MNHEY; CDR2 reads SVGAGI. V lost 0 bases, J lost 9 bases, and 17 bases lay in between. CDR3 amino acids: CASSYSSRGGAKAFF. CDR3 in DNA: TGTGCCAGCAGTTACTCGAGTAGAGGAGGGGCCAAAGCTTTCTTT.

For this clonotype: A read error may account for a junction end that differs from germline. The gene calls are TRBV13 and TRBJ1-1; 7 nucleotides align to TRBD1. CDR3 length: 17 residues. Germline-derived CDR1 and CDR2 are PRHDT and FYEKMQ (reference sequence). The CDR3 DNA is TGTGTCAGCAGCTCTATGGGGGACAGCTTTCGATACACTGAAGCTTTCTTT. Protein: CVSSSMGDSFRYTEAFF.

The chain carries TRBV7-2 and TRBJ2-5; D uncertain. The CDR3 sequence is 14 residues long. Per the germline V gene, CDR1 is SGHTA and CDR2 is FQGNSA. V dropped 0 bases and J dropped 1 base, with 6 bases sitting between them. The CDR3 spells CASSLAAIQETQYF. The CDR3 DNA sequence: TGTGCCAGCAGCTTAGCGGCAATCCAAGAGACCCAGTACTTC.

The chain carries TRBV6-5 and TRBJ2-5; D unclear. Near its end, the DNA agrees better with TRBJ2-7, so the J call may be wrong. The germline V gene encodes CDR1 MNHEY and CDR2 SVGAGI. The CDR3 has 14 amino acids. CDR3 DNA sequence: TGTGCCAGCAGTTCCGGCAGGACGGGTGACGAGCAGTACTTC. As protein: CASSSGRTGDEQYF.

CDR3 loop: CASSRLPGRNQPQHF. The CDR3 nucleotides are TGTGCCAGCAGTAGACTCCCGGGACGCAATCAGCCCCAGCATTTT. The gene calls are TRBV27 and TRBJ1-5, with D perhaps TRBD1 (5 bases). V was shortened by 5 bases and J by 2 bases, with 13 bases between the two germline ends. The CDR3 has 15 residues. CDR1 is MNHEY, CDR2 SMNVEV, per germline (reference sequence).

The CDR3: CSVDTGGKYGYTF. CDR3 nucleotides: TGCAGCGTTGACACGGGGGGGAAGTATGGCTACACCTTC. The J gene is TRBJ1-2, the V gene TRBV29-1; maybe TRBD1 (5 bases). Trimming shortened V by 3 bases and J by 5 bases, and 13 bases separated the two germline ends. The CDR3 loop spans 13 amino acids. The germline CDR1 and CDR2 sequences are SQVTM and ANQGSEA.

The genes are TRBV6-6 and TRBJ2-7, with 7 nucleotides matching TRBD1. After removal of 2 bases from V and 1 base from J, the junction contained 2 bases not matched to a gene. Germline V gene data show CDR1 as MNHNY and CDR2 as SVGAGI (reference sequence). This CDR3 region has 14 residues. CDR3 loop: CASSYVDRSYEQYF. The CDR3 DNA reads TGTGCCAGCAGTTACGTGGACAGGTCCTACGAGCAGTACTTC.

The chain links TRBV3-1 to TRBJ2-7; a weak D match, TRBD1 (6 bases). V gave up 4 bases and J gave up 12 bases, with 16 bases separating them. CDR3 length: 12 amino acids. The germline gives CDR1 LGHDT, CDR2 YNNKEL (reference sequence). The CDR3 spells CASSPTEGETYF. The CDR3 DNA follows: TGTGCCAGCAGCCCAACAGAGGGGGAGACGTACTTC.

The rearrangement links TRBV3-1 to TRBJ2-1; 8 bases line up with TRBD2. CDR3 length: 15 residues. In germline, CDR1 is LGHDT, CDR2 YNNKEL (reference sequence). The junction had 8 bases not matched to a gene; V was cut back by 5 bases and J by 5 bases. The CDR3 loop reads CASSTRGGRNNEQFF. The CDR3 nucleotides are TGTGCCAGCAGCACACGGGGGGGCCGAAACAATGAGCAGTTCTTC.

The CDR3 loop is CASKSGPYDGEQFF. The CDR3 DNA follows: TGTGCCAGCAAATCAGGGCCATACGACGGTGAGCAGTTCTTC. This chain connects TRBV7-9 to TRBJ2-1, with a tentative D call TRBD1 (5 bases). This CDR3 comprises 14 residues. V was shortened by 7 bases and J by 9 bases, with 19 bases between the two germline ends. The germline CDR1 and CDR2 sequences are SEHNR and FQNEAQ (reference sequence). The full variable domain, its missing parts supplied by reference TRBV7-9 and TRBJ2-1, is DTGVSQNPRHKITKRGQNVTFRCDPISEHNRLYWYRQTLGQGPEFLTYFQNEAQLEKSRLLSDRFSAERPKGSFSTLEIQRTEQGDSAMYLCASKSGPYDGEQFFGPGTRLTVL.

This clonotype was observed a handful of times. Here the CDR3 DNA reads TGTGCCAGCACCAGAAGGAGGACTAGCGGGAGAGGTGAGCAGTTCTTC. Protein product: CASTRRRTSGRGEQFF. The V gene is TRBV7-9, the J gene TRBJ2-1, with 13 bases identical to TRBD2. The CDR3 extends over 16 amino acids. Losses at the gene ends were 7 bases for V and 9 bases for J; bases not matched to a gene: 12. In germline, CDR1 is SEHNR, CDR2 FQNEAQ (reference sequence).

This clonotype was counted only a few times. The chain carries TRBV12-3 or TRBV12-4 and TRBJ1-5; tentative D call: TRBD1 (5 bases). V lost 5 bases and J lost 2, with 16 bases in between. The CDR3 runs to 16 residues. CDR3 in amino acids: CASSSQRQMGNQPQHF. The CDR3, as DNA: TGTGCCAGCAGTAGCCAACGACAGATGGGCAATCAGCCCCAGCATTTT.

The table lists this clonotype with a few counts. The chain joins TRBV5-4 to TRBJ2-5; D remains ambiguous. The germline CDR1 and CDR2 sequences are SGHNT and YYREEE (reference sequence). The CDR3 is 13 residues long. V lost 9 bases to trimming and J lost 2 bases, with 14 bases between them. CDR3 residues: CATSRQSQETQYF. The CDR3 nucleotides are TGTGCCACCAGTCGGCAGAGTCAAGAGACCCAGTACTTC.

This clonotype has a handful of counts. The chain links TRBV29-1 to TRBJ1-5, with 7 bases matching TRBD1. The CDR3 is 16 amino acids. With V trimmed by 7 bases and J by 4 bases, 16 bases remained unmatched. CDR1 and CDR2 (germline): SQVTM, ANQGSEA. The CDR3 coding sequence is TGCAGCGCGTGCAGTAGGGGGCTCAAACAAAATCAGCCCCAGCATTTT. Translating it yields CSACSRGLKQNQPQHF.

In this sample, this clonotype turned up many times. The chain combines TRBV10-3 with TRBJ2-1; the D is unclear. This CDR3 has 12 amino acids. The V and J ends lost 2 bases and 5 bases respectively, with 4 bases between them. Germline assignment: CDR1 ENHRY and CDR2 SYGVKD. The CDR3 region is CAISETHNEQFF. In nucleotides, the CDR3 is TGTGCCATCAGTGAGACACACAATGAGCAGTTCTTC.

This clonotype was picked up a small number of times. The CDR3 sequence is CASSYYARGVRRSDTQYF. CDR3 nucleotides: TGTGCCAGCAGTTATTACGCCCGGGGCGTAAGGAGATCAGATACGCAGTATTTT. The genes are TRBV27 and TRBJ2-3, with D possibly being TRBD1 or TRBD2 (5 bases each). CDR3 length equals 18 residues. Germline V gives CDR1 MNHEY, CDR2 SMNVEV (reference sequence). V was cut by 4 bases and J by 4 bases, with 24 bases left in between.

The chain joins TRBV4-2 to TRBJ1-1; TRBD1 agrees at 9 bases. With V trimmed by 6 bases and J by 5 bases, 4 bases remained unmatched. The CDR3 loop spans 13 amino acids. Germline-derived CDR1 and CDR2 are LGHNA and YNFKEQ. The CDR3, as DNA: TGTGCCAGCAGATTCGACAGGGGGACTGAAGCTTTCTTT. Its protein product is CASRFDRGTEAFF.

This clonotype was recorded once. The rearrangement joins TRBV30 to TRBJ2-7, with D maybe TRBD2 (6 bases). The V end lost 0 bases, the J end lost 1 base, and 10 bases lay between the germline ends. Germline CDR1 is GTSNPN and CDR2 is SVGIG (reference sequence). The CDR3 is 14 residues long. CDR3 region: CAWSVRGTSYEQYF. For the CDR3, the DNA is TGTGCCTGGAGTGTACGGGGGACTTCCTACGAGCAGTACTTC.

This clonotype was found a few times. The J gene is TRBJ2-5, the V gene TRBV7-9, with 7 bases that match TRBD1. The V and J ends lost 3 bases and 1 base, in that order; junction bases with no gene match: 8. CDR3 length equals 16 residues. CDR1 and CDR2 (germline): SEHNR, FQNEAQ (reference sequence). The CDR3 DNA sequence: TGTGCCAGCAGCTTGCCGGAAGGGGGCTTCCAAGAGACCCAGTACTTC. Residues: CASSLPEGGFQETQYF.

This clonotype came up a few times. This chain connects TRBV10-3 to TRBJ2-1, with D possibly matching TRBD2 (6 bases). This CDR3 region has 14 residues. V was cut by 4 bases and J by 4 bases, with 11 bases left in between. From germline, CDR1 is ENHRY and CDR2 SYGVKD. This chain's CDR3 is CAISAVAAYNEQFF. The CDR3 DNA reads as TGTGCCATCAGTGCGGTAGCGGCATACAATGAGCAGTTCTTC.

This chain joins TRBV4-3 and TRBJ2-1, with D unresolved. The CDR3 totals 14 residues. CDR1 is LGHNA and CDR2 is YSLEER in the germline V gene. Trimming shortened V by 1 base and J by 10 bases, and 14 bases separated the two germline ends. The CDR3 DNA sequence: TGCGCCAGCAGCCAAGTCGTCCCTCCGGCGGAGCAGTTCTTC. Protein: CASSQVVPPAEQFF.

The chain links TRBV2 to TRBJ1-1; 11 positions agree with TRBD1. CDR3 length: 14 amino acids. Germline V gene data show CDR1 as SNHLY and CDR2 as FYNNEI. Trimming took 5 bases from V and 3 from J; bases not matched to a gene: 2. The DNA for the CDR3 is TGTGCCAGCAGTCGGACAGGGGGCTACACTGAAGCTTTCTTT. Amino acid sequence: CASSRTGGYTEAFF.

In this sample, this clonotype turned up once. The chain is built from TRBV7-9 and TRBJ2-1, with 7 bases that match TRBD2. The CDR3 loop spans 18 amino acids. J gave up 7 bases and V 5 bases, and 20 bases lay outside the gene matches. The V gene's germline CDR1 is SEHNR and CDR2 FQNEAQ (reference sequence). The CDR3 sequence: CASSLSRERDPPRNEQFF. The CDR3 region has the DNA TGTGCCAGCAGCCTAAGTCGAGAGCGGGACCCCCCAAGGAATGAGCAGTTCTTC.

The rearrangement links TRBV12-5 to TRBJ2-5, with D maybe TRBD2 (5 bases). V shed 0 bases and J shed 0 bases, with 11 bases lying between them. Germline V lookup: CDR1 LGHNT, CDR2 FRNRAP. The CDR3 sequence is 16 residues long. The CDR3 protein is CASGLVRGPYQETQYF. The CDR3 DNA is TGTGCTAGTGGTTTGGTTCGAGGGCCGTACCAAGAGACCCAGTACTTC.

J is TRBJ2-1 and V is TRBV4-2; 7 bases agree with TRBD2. Trimming took 1 base from V and 2 from J; bases not matched to a gene: 2. Per germline, CDR1 LGHNA and CDR2 YNFKEQ. The CDR3 has 15 residues. CDR3 nucleotides: TGTGCCAGCAGCCAAGCAGCGGGGCCCTACAATGAGCAGTTCTTC. Translated, it gives CASSQAAGPYNEQFF.

About this clonotype: A much larger clone is a single base away; this may be a read error. V gene TRBV4-3 combines with J gene TRBJ2-3, with 10 bases fitting TRBD2. Germline assignment: CDR1 LGHNA and CDR2 YSLEER. This CDR3 is built from 18 residues. V was clipped by 1 base and J by 0 bases; unmatched bases: 7. The CDR3 DNA is TGCGCCAGCAGCCAAGCTCCTAGCGGGGGCCATAGCACAGATACGCAGTATTTT. It codes for CASSQAPSGGHSTDTQYF.

A few counts support this clonotype. At one of its ends the junction is not consistent with the germline gene, which may arise from a read error. This chain links TRBV5-1 with TRBJ2-7, with D maybe TRBD1 (6 bases). CDR1 and CDR2 from the germline V gene are SGHRS and YFSETQ. The CDR3 loop spans 12 amino acids. The CDR3 region is CASSPRGNEQYF. The CDR3 coding sequence is TGTGCCAGCAGTCCCAGGGGCAACGAGCAGTACTTC.

This clonotype was counted between two and nine times. The chain employs TRBV7-9 and TRBJ2-1; 11 bases are shared with TRBD2. The J call may be faulty, since TRBJ2-7 better matches the DNA end. There are 18 residues in the CDR3. In germline, CDR1 is SEHNR, CDR2 FQNEAQ (reference sequence). Here the CDR3 DNA reads TGTGCCAGCAGCCTCCCAAGACGACTAGCGGGGACCTACAATGAGCAGTACTTC. Amino acids: CASSLPRRLAGTYNEQYF.

This clonotype was observed a few times. CDR3 bases: TGTGCCAGCAGAAACAGGGAGAGCTACACCTTC. Translation gives CASRNRESYTF. The chain is built from TRBV6-5 and TRBJ1-2; perhaps TRBD1 as D (6 bases). CDR3 length: 11 amino acids. V lost 6 bases and J 9 bases, leaving 11 bases between the germline ends. Germline V gene lookup returns CDR1 MNHEY and CDR2 SVGAGI.